Listed below are T cell receptor beta chains from one sample, sequenced in a study of cytomegalovirus exposure and HLA in healthy donors. Some clones are missing from TCRdb's copy, which holds only in-frame ones; the method was immunoSEQ multiplex PCR. Here the sample spans fewer than 200,000 clones, around three quarters being singletons. The sequenced sample consisted of PBMCs. The receptors come from a boy between 10 and 17 years old in good health and CMV-seronegative. The CDR3 runs from the conserved cysteine through the conserved F or W. A D gene is named only where the DNA matches it firmly. The listing skips clone size in some rows; elsewhere it reads once, few, many or a size class.

TRBJ2-5 | - | - | TRBV5-6 | TGTGCCAGCAGCTTGAAGGGGGCGGGGGAGACCCAGTACTTC | CASSLKGAGETQYF
TRBJ1-2 | - | - | TRBV15 | TGTGCCACCAGCAGGTTGGGGGAGGAGGGTGGCTACACCTTC | CATSRLGEEGGYTF
TRBJ2-1 | - | - | TRBV6-4 | TGTGCCAGCAGTGATCCCTTTGACAGGCGCTCCTACAATGAGCAGTTCTTC | CASSDPFDRRSYNEQFF
TRBJ1-5 | - | - | TRBV30 | TGTGCCTGGAGTGGGGAAGGGGTGAGCAATCAGCCCCAGCATTTT | CAWSGEGVSNQPQHF
TRBJ1-3 | - | TRBD1 | TRBV11-2 | TGTGCCAGCAGCGCCGGGACAGGGGCAAACACCATATATTTT | CASSAGTGANTIYF
TRBJ1-1 | - | - | TRBV30 | TGTGCCTGGAGTGCGACGGGTGAAGCTTTCTTT | CAWSATGEAFF
TRBJ2-3 | once | - | TRBV9 | TGTGCCAGCAGCGTAGCTACAGAGGGTCCGGCAGATACGCAGTATTTT | CASSVATEGPADTQYF
TRBJ1-2 | - | - | TRBV30 | TGTGCCTGGAGTGTACCGGGGATCTATGGCTACACCTTC | CAWSVPGIYGYTF
TRBJ2-3 | once | TRBD2 | TRBV6-4 | TGTGCCAGCAGTGAAAGCGGGGGGGCAGATACGCAGTATTTT | CASSESGGADTQYF
TRBJ2-2 | once | - | TRBV19 | TGTGCCAGTAGTGTATCGGGGACGAACACCGGGGAGCTGTTTTTT | CASSVSGTNTGELFF
TRBJ2-1 | - | - | TRBV21-1 | TGTGCCAGGGTGGAGGGGCACACGAGGCCCAAATCCTACAATGAGCAGTTCTTC | CARVEGHTRPKSYNEQFF
TRBJ2-2 | - | TRBD2 | TRBV5-4 | TGTGCCAGCAGGAGAACTAGCGGGTACACCGGGGAGCTGTTTTTT | CASRRTSGYTGELFF